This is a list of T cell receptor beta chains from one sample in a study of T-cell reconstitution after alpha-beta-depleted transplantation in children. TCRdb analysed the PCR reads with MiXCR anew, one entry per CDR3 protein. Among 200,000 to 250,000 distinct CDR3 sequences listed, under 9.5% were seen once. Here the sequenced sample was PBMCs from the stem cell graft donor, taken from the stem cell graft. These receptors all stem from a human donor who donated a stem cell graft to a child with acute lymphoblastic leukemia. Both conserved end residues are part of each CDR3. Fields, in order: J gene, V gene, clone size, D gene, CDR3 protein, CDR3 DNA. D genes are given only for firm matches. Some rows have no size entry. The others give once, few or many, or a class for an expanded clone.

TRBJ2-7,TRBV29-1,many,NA,CSVLLLPSSYEQYF,TGCAGCGTACTTCTACTTCCGAGCTCCTACGAGCAGTACTTC
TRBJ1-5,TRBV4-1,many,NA,CASSQVLGASEPQHF,TGCGCCAGCAGCCAAGTGCTAGGGGCCAGTGAGCCCCAGCATTTT
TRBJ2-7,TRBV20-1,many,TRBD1,CSAYSGGYEQYF,TGCAGTGCTTACTCAGGGGGTTACGAGCAGTACTTC
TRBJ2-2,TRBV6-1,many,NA,CATLNRVAGELFF,TGTGCCACACTAAACAGGGTCGCCGGGGAGCTGTTTTTT
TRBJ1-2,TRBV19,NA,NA,CASSIRGGENGYTF,TGTGCCAGTAGTATACGGGGTGGCGAGAATGGCTACACCTTC
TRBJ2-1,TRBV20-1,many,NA,CSAREFRDYNEQFF,TGCAGTGCTAGAGAGTTCCGGGACTACAATGAGCAGTTCTTC
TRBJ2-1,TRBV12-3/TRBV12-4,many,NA,CASSPRLVGAGEQFF,TGTGCCAGCAGTCCAAGACTAGTCGGGGCGGGTGAGCAGTTCTTC
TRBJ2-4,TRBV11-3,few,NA,CASSSDGNIQYF,TGTGCCAGCAGCTCGGACGGAAACATTCAGTACTTC
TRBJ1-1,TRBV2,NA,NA,CASRGDPTTEAFF,TGTGCCAGCAGAGGTGACCCAACCACTGAAGCTTTCTTT
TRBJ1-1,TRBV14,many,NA,CASSQSLGRTPWDTEAFF,TGTGCCAGCAGCCAAAGTCTGGGCAGGACACCTTGGGACACTGAAGCTTTCTTT
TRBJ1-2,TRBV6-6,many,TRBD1,CASSRDRVDGYTF,TGTGCCAGCAGTCGTGACAGGGTCGATGGCTACACCTTC
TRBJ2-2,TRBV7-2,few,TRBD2,CASNTAIAGGWVGELFF,TGTGCCAGCAACACCGCGATAGCGGGGGGTTGGGTCGGGGAGCTGTTTTTT
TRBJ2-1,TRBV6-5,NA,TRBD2,CASSPILRGGYNEQFF,TGTGCCAGCAGTCCAATATTGCGGGGGGGATACAATGAGCAGTTCTTC
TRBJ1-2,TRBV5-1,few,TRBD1,CASSYRTGIRSYGYTF,TGCGCCAGCAGCTACCGGACAGGGATTAGGAGCTATGGCTACACCTTC
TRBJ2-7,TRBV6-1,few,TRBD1,CASSEWTGGYF,TGTGCCAGCAGTGAGTGGACAGGAGGGTACTTC
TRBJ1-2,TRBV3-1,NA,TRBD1,CASSQGQGAGYGYTF,TGTGCCAGCAGCCAAGGACAGGGGGCGGGCTATGGCTACACCTTC
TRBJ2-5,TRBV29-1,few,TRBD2,CSGNGGAQETQYF,TGCAGCGGCAACGGGGGGGCTCAAGAGACCCAGTACTTC
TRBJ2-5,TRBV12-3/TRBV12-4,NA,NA,CASSLYAGATQETQYF,TGTGCCAGCAGTTTATACGCCGGGGCAACACAAGAGACCCAGTACTTC
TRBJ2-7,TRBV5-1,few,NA,CASSLAPDTTYEQYF,TGCGCCAGCAGCTTGGCCCCGGACACTACCTACGAGCAGTACTTC
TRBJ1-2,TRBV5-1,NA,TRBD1,CASSVGQGDFDGYTF,TGCGCCAGCAGCGTGGGACAGGGGGACTTCGATGGCTACACCTTC
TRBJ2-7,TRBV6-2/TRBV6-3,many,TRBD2,CASSYYSGGAAHEQYF,TGTGCCAGCAGTTACTATTCGGGGGGAGCGGCCCACGAGCAGTACTTC
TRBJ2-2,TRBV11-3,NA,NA,CASSSREGGELFF,TGTGCCAGCAGCTCGCGTGAGGGCGGGGAGCTGTTTTTT